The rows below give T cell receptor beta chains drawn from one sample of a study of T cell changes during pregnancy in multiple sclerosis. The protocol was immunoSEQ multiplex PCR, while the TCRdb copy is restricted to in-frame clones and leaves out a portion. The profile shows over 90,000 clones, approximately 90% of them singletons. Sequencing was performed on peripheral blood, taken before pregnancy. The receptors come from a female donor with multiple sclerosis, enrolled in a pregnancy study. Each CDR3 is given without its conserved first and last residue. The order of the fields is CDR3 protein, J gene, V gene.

SAPGTKQY | TRBJ2-4 | TRBV20-1
ASSRQGRTEAF | TRBJ1-1 | TRBV5-4
ASSFGGSGETQY | TRBJ2-5 | TRBV5-1
ASSPGWDRENGYT | TRBJ1-2 | TRBV7-8
ASSGTGAVYDGYT | TRBJ1-2 | TRBV2
ASSYGQGYSNQPQH | TRBJ1-5 | TRBV6-6
ASSLDRVPGGQSKWF | TRBJ2-1 | TRBV18
ASLPQGNTGELF | TRBJ2-2 | TRBV5-3
ASSLRTGDEAF | TRBJ1-1 | TRBV7-2
ASSFFTGEDTEAF | TRBJ1-1 | TRBV28
ASSYSSGTYNEQF | TRBJ2-1 | TRBV6-5
ASSFGGRRRGREQY | TRBJ2-7 | TRBV7-6
ASSQDLDRAKYGYT | TRBJ1-2 | TRBV4-3
ASSLDTGSTYEQY | TRBJ2-7 | TRBV11-2
ASSLQGSYNEQF | TRBJ2-1 | TRBV7-2
ARSTGGGDTQY | TRBJ2-3 | TRBV2
ASSLGTGEEAF | TRBJ1-1 | TRBV13
ASSLSDRGFSGNTIY | TRBJ1-3 | TRBV5-1
ASSMWSGQGGTEAF | TRBJ1-1 | TRBV5-1
ASSPGQRNEKLF | TRBJ1-4 | TRBV11-2
ATSRGLAYEQY | TRBJ2-7 | TRBV15
ASSSTGTGWANEKLF | TRBJ1-4 | TRBV5-1
ASSLGQNNQPQH | TRBJ1-5 | TRBV7-2
ARRVGGQVHEQY | TRBJ2-7 | TRBV11-2
ASRAAGVVYNEQF | TRBJ2-1 | TRBV28
ASSYPRTDLNEKLF | TRBJ1-4 | TRBV6-6
ASSSQGGTDTQY | TRBJ2-3 | TRBV18
ASSIQGKAGGYT | TRBJ1-2 | TRBV19
ASSLIPFLGQVGTGELF | TRBJ2-2 | TRBV11-2
ASSSYGGPRGEKLF | TRBJ1-4 | TRBV7-2
ASKGTSGSNEQY | TRBJ2-7 | TRBV2
ASSLQGSTDTQY | TRBJ2-3 | TRBV6-6
ASSHRGQGGNEQF | TRBJ2-1 | TRBV6-5
ASSLWAPTGTSGYNEQF | TRBJ2-1 | TRBV28